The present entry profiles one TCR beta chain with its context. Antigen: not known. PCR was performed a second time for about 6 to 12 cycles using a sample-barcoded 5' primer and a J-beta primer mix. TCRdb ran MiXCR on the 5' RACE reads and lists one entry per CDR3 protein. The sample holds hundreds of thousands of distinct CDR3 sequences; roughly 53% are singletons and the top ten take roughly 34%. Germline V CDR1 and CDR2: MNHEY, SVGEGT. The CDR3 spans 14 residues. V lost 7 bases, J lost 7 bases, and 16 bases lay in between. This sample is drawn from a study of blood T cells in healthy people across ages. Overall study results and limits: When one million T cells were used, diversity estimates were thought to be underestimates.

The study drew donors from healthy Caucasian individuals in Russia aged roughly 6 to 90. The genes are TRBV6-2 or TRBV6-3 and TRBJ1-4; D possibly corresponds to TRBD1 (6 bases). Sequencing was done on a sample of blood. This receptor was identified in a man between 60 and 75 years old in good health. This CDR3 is CASTLGQFPEKLFF. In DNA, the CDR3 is TGTGCCAGCACCCTAGGACAGTTTCCTGAAAAACTGTTTTTT.